A single sample is the source of the 13 T cell receptor beta chains below, sequenced in a study of siplizumab effects on memory and regulatory T cells. Clones were sequenced by immunoSEQ multiplex PCR, and TCRdb holds only the in-frame ones, with some missing. The sample consists of some 110,000 clones, 93% of them appearing once. The specimen was Tregs sorted from blood. These receptors were collected from a human donor in good health.

The gene calls are TRBV4-2 and TRBJ2-3; no clear D gene. Germline values: CDR1 LGHNA, CDR2 YNFKEQ. The V end lost 0 bases, the J end lost 2 bases, and 6 bases lay between the germline ends. The CDR3 runs to 14 residues. CDR3 in amino acids: CASSQEGFTDTQYF. The CDR3 bases are TGTGCCAGCAGCCAAGAAGGCTTCACAGATACGCAGTATTTT.

The rearrangement joins TRBV19 to TRBJ1-1; no firm D call. V was clipped by 1 base and J by 1 base, with 10 bases between them. This CDR3 spans 15 amino acids. CDR1 is LNHDA, CDR2 SQIVND, per germline (reference sequence). CDR3 sequence reads: CASSIVMAGNTEAFF. The CDR3, as DNA: TGTGCCAGTAGTATAGTTATGGCGGGGAACACTGAAGCTTTCTTT.

The V and J genes are TRBV19 and TRBJ1-1; 7 bases are shared with TRBD1. The V and J ends lost 5 bases and 0 bases, in that order; junction bases with no gene match: 3. The germline CDR1 and CDR2 sequences are LNHDA and SQIVND (reference sequence). The CDR3 has 14 residues. CDR3 DNA: TGTGCCAGTAGTTTACAGGGGTTGAACACTGAAGCTTTCTTT. Translating it yields CASSLQGLNTEAFF.

V and J are TRBV10-2 and TRBJ1-2; D is ambiguous. V lost 5 bases to trimming and J lost 14 bases, with 18 bases between them. The CDR3 runs to 12 residues. The germline V gene has CDR1 WSHSY and CDR2 SAAADI. Here the CDR3 DNA reads TGCGCCAGCAGTCGAGTCCGGAGTCCCCCGACCTTC. This translates into CASSRVRSPPTF.

The genes are TRBV13 and TRBJ2-7; 9 bases are shared with TRBD1. The CDR3 runs to 14 residues. The germline V gene encodes CDR1 PRHDT and CDR2 FYEKMQ (reference sequence). Unmatched junction bases numbered 5, after V lost 5 bases and J lost 3 bases. The CDR3 reads CASSRDRESYEQYF. The CDR3 DNA is TGTGCCAGCAGCCGGGACAGGGAGAGCTACGAGCAGTACTTC.

V gene TRBV11-2 combines with J gene TRBJ2-3; 8 nucleotides agree with TRBD1. The CDR3 has 15 residues. V was clipped by 4 bases and J by 3 bases; unmatched bases: 6. Germline CDR1 reads SGHAT; CDR2 reads FQNNGV. The CDR3 is CASSSGQGWTDTQYF. In DNA, the CDR3 is TGTGCCAGCAGCTCCGGACAGGGATGGACAGATACGCAGTATTTT.

This chain uses TRBV7-9 with TRBJ2-5; 7 bases line up with TRBD2. Losses at the gene ends were 1 base for V and 4 bases for J; bases not matched to a gene: 6. The CDR3 totals 15 residues. Germline CDR1 SEHNR, CDR2 FQNEAQ (reference sequence). CDR3: CASSLGSREVETQYF. DNA of the CDR3: TGTGCCAGCAGCTTAGGGTCTCGGGAGGTAGAGACCCAGTACTTC. Filled out from reference TRBV7-9 and TRBJ2-5, the complete variable domain reads DTGVSQNPRHKITKRGQNVTFRCDPISEHNRLYWYRQTLGQGPEFLTYFQNEAQLEKSRLLSDRFSAERPKGSFSTLEIQRTEQGDSAMYLCASSLGSREVETQYFGPGTRLLVL.

The CDR3 DNA is TGTGCCACCAGCAGAGAGGGGAACCCTAACTATGGCTACACCTTC. Its protein product is CATSREGNPNYGYTF. This chain links TRBV15 with TRBJ1-2; the D is unclear. The ends were cut back, 0 bases at V and 0 bases at J, with 8 bases in the middle. Germline CDR1 LNHNV, CDR2 YYDKDF (reference sequence). The CDR3 is 15 amino acids.

V is TRBV11-3 and J is TRBJ2-7; the D gene is possibly TRBD2 (6 bases). Germline CDR1 reads SGHNT; CDR2 reads YENEEA. The CDR3 runs 15 residues. V was cut by 1 base and J by 3 bases, with 13 bases left in between. CDR3 region: CASSLAGVGGYEQYF. The CDR3 bases are TGTGCCAGCAGCTTAGCGGGAGTGGGGGGCTACGAGCAGTACTTC.

The gene calls are TRBV18 and TRBJ1-1, with 7 nucleotides matching TRBD1. J lost 4 bases, V lost 3 bases, and 5 bases had no gene match. This CDR3 contains 14 residues. CDR1 and CDR2 (germline): KGHSH, LQKENI. The CDR3 protein is CASSPSGGGTEAFF. In DNA form, the CDR3 reads TGTGCCAGCTCACCCTCAGGGGGGGGCACTGAAGCTTTCTTT.

The rearrangement links TRBV21-1 to TRBJ1-2. TRBV21-1 is a documented pseudogene. The CDR3 consists of 15 residues. The CDR3 here is CASSKEYGRNYGYTF. CDR3 nucleotide sequence: TGTGCCAGCAGCAAAGAATACGGCCGTAACTATGGCTACACCTTC.

The CDR3 nucleotides are TGCGCCAGCAGCTTTCTAGCGGGGGGGCTTTCCTACGAGCAGTACTTC. It encodes CASSFLAGGLSYEQYF. The rearrangement uses TRBV5-1 and TRBJ2-7, with 12 bases fitting TRBD2. Germline V gives CDR1 SGHRS, CDR2 YFSETQ. After removal of 2 bases from V and 1 base from J, the junction contained 4 bases not matched to a gene. The CDR3 contains 16 residues. Combining the CDR3 with reference TRBV5-1 and TRBJ2-7 gives the whole variable domain KAGVTQTPRYLIKTRGQQVTLSCSPISGHRSVSWYQQTPGQGLQFLFEYFSETQRNKGNFPGRFSGRQFSNSRSEMNVSTLELGDSALYLCASSFLAGGLSYEQYFGPGTRLTVT.

The chain combines TRBV11-2 with TRBJ1-5; no reliable D call. The CDR3 has 13 amino acids. The germline CDR1 and CDR2 sequences are SGHAT and FQNNGV. V dropped 6 bases and J dropped 4 bases, with 10 bases sitting between them. The CDR3 sequence is CASSQQVNQPQHF. As DNA, the CDR3 is TGTGCCAGCAGTCAGCAGGTAAATCAGCCCCAGCATTTT.